Presented here are 28 T cell receptor beta chains from one specimen sequenced in a study of blood T cell repertoires in COVID-19. Clones were sequenced by immunoSEQ multiplex PCR, and TCRdb holds only the in-frame ones, with some missing. The sample lists some 670,000 clones; 75% to 90% were seen once. The sequencing input was peripheral blood. These receptors came from a woman aged 18-29 years with acute or convalescent COVID-19.

This clone was seen only once. The chain links TRBV23-1 to TRBJ2-1; 10 bases are a match to TRBD1. TRBV23-1 is reported as an ORF; its role is uncertain. The CDR3 covers 15 residues. Trimming at V came to 8 bases and at J to 4 bases, leaving 8 bases not matched to a gene. The CDR3 nucleotides are TGCGCCAGCTGGTTGGACAGGGGGATTTACAATGAGCAGTTCTTC. Translated, it gives CASWLDRGIYNEQFF.

This clone was detected only a few times. The V gene is TRBV7-9, the J gene TRBJ1-5; 7 bases match TRBD1. From germline, CDR1 is SEHNR and CDR2 FQNEAQ (reference sequence). This CDR3 has 15 residues. The junction had 5 bases not matched to a gene; V was cut back by 5 bases and J by 1 base. This CDR3 is CASSQGGRSNQPQHF. Written as DNA, the CDR3 is TGTGCCAGCAGCCAGGGGGGTCGCAGCAATCAGCCCCAGCATTTT.

This chain uses TRBV19 with TRBJ1-2; no clear D. Between the trimmed V and J ends, which lost 3 bases and 4 bases, there was a span of 9 bases. Germline values: CDR1 LNHDA, CDR2 SQIVND (reference sequence). This CDR3 spans 13 amino acids. CDR3 nucleotides: TGTGCCAGTAGTATGCGACGGAGCTATGGCTACACCTTC. It encodes CASSMRRSYGYTF.

The chain employs TRBV7-9 and TRBJ1-2; 7 positions agree with TRBD1. Germline CDR1 and CDR2: SEHNR and FQNEAQ (reference sequence). This CDR3 is built from 15 residues. The J segment lost 7 bases and the V segment lost 1 base, leaving 9 bases of the junction unmatched. The CDR3 reads CASSLGDSLEGGYTF. The CDR3 DNA follows: TGTGCCAGCAGCTTAGGGGACAGCCTTGAGGGTGGCTACACCTTC.

The V and J genes are TRBV7-2 and TRBJ2-7; TRBD1 might be the D (5 bases). The CDR3 is made up of 14 amino acids. V lost 2 bases and J lost 5, with 13 bases in between. Germline CDR1 SGHTA, CDR2 FQGNSA. Here the CDR3 DNA reads TGTGCCAGCAGCTTAATCCCAGGGATGGACGAGCAGTACTTC. It specifies CASSLIPGMDEQYF.

Note on this clone: Other DNA sequences of this sample code for an identical CDR3. The chain is built from TRBV6-5 and TRBJ1-2, with D unclear. Per germline, CDR1 MNHEY and CDR2 SVGAGI. V shed 0 bases and J shed 4 bases, with 9 bases lying between them. The CDR3 is made up of 14 amino acids. The CDR3 reads CASSYSRGSYGYTF. The CDR3 DNA sequence: TGTGCCAGCAGTTACTCCCGCGGCAGCTATGGCTACACCTTC.

Only a few counts were recorded for this clone. The chain combines TRBV3-1 (or the pseudogene TRBV3-2) with TRBJ2-7; 7 bases map to TRBD1. Germline V gene data show CDR1 as LGHDT and CDR2 as YNNKEL (reference sequence). This CDR3 contains 17 residues. V lost 1 base to trimming and J lost 2 bases; unmatched junction nucleotides: 11. The DNA for the CDR3 is TGTGCCAGCAGCCAAGCCATCACAGGGGCCAGAGCCTACGAGCAGTACTTC. This gives the protein CASSQAITGARAYEQYF.

The chain couples TRBV7-3 to TRBJ1-1; D possibly corresponds to TRBD1 (5 bases). Trimming shortened V by 5 bases and J by 1 base, and 14 bases separated the two germline ends. The CDR3 is made up of 15 amino acids. Per the germline V gene, CDR1 is SGHTA and CDR2 is FQGTGA. CDR3 coding DNA: TGTGCCAGCAGCCTCATGACAGTTTGGAACACTGAAGCTTTCTTT. Protein: CASSLMTVWNTEAFF.

The chain has TRBV27 and TRBJ2-5, with 9 bases aligning to TRBD1. The CDR3 loop spans 15 amino acids. V shed 8 bases, J shed 3 bases, and the junction held 10 bases outside the gene matches. Per the germline V gene, CDR1 is MNHEY and CDR2 is SMNVEV (reference sequence). CDR3 nucleotide sequence: TGTGCCAGCGGAACCCGGACAGGGGCAAAAGAGACCCAGTACTTC. As protein: CASGTRTGAKETQYF.

This rearrangement joins TRBV5-4 to TRBJ2-5, with D maybe TRBD1 (5 bases). The germline V gene has CDR1 SGHNT and CDR2 YYREEE (reference sequence). This CDR3 region has 14 residues. V dropped 0 bases and J dropped 4 bases, with 10 bases sitting between them. In DNA, the CDR3 is TGTGCCAGCAGCTTGGACAGGCTGACAGAGACCCAGTACTTC. Its protein is CASSLDRLTETQYF. Drawing the rest from reference TRBV5-4 and TRBJ2-5, the complete variable domain is ETGVTQSPTHLIKTRGQQVTLRCSSQSGHNTVSWYQQALGQGPQFIFQYYREEENGRGNFPPRFSGLQFPNYSSELNVNALELDDSALYLCASSLDRLTETQYFGPGTRLLVL.

V gene TRBV6-5 combines with J gene TRBJ2-1, with 12 positions matching TRBD2. This CDR3 spans 16 amino acids. Germline V lookup: CDR1 MNHEY, CDR2 SVGAGI. The J segment lost 8 bases and the V segment lost 0 bases, leaving 5 bases of the junction unmatched. As DNA, the CDR3 is TGTGCCAGCAGTTACTCCCTAGCGGGGGGGCTCTATGAGCAGTTCTTC. This sequence encodes CASSYSLAGGLYEQFF.

This clone was seen a single time. The V and J genes are TRBV2 and TRBJ1-5, with D perhaps TRBD1 (6 bases). This CDR3 has 14 residues. The ends were cut back, 6 bases at V and 3 bases at J, with 12 bases in the middle. Germline V gene lookup returns CDR1 SNHLY and CDR2 FYNNEI. The CDR3 DNA sequence: TGTGCCAGCAGCGACGGACAGCTCAATCAGCCCCAGCATTTT. This gives the protein CASSDGQLNQPQHF. Based on the CDR3 plus reference TRBV2 and TRBJ1-5, the full variable domain is EPEVTQTPSHQVTQMGQEVILRCVPISNHLYFYWYRQILGQKVEFLVSFYNNEISEKSEIFDDQFSVERPDGSNFTLKIRSTKLEDSAMYFCASSDGQLNQPQHFGDGTRLSIL.

This chain links TRBV9 with TRBJ1-6; D is possibly TRBD1 (6 bases). In germline, CDR1 is SGDLS, CDR2 YYNGEE. The CDR3 is 17 amino acids. Trimming removed 3 bases from V and 7 bases from J, with 20 bases in between. CDR3 in amino acids: CASSGGPGGPLNSPLHF. DNA for the CDR3: TGTGCCAGCAGCGGAGGCCCGGGGGGGCCCTTAAATTCACCCCTCCACTTT. Based on the CDR3 plus reference TRBV9 and TRBJ1-6, the full variable domain is DSGVTQTPKHLITATGQRVTLRCSPRSGDLSVYWYQQSLDQGLQFLIQYYNGEERAKGNILERFSAQQFPDLHSELNLSSLELGDSALYFCASSGGPGGPLNSPLHFGNGTRLTVT.

V is TRBV5-1 and J is TRBJ1-2, with 11 bases aligning to TRBD1. Germline loops: CDR1 SGHRS, CDR2 YFSETQ. The CDR3 length is 15 residues. Trimming removed 4 bases from V and 3 bases from J; junction bases left unmatched: 5. The CDR3 coding sequence is TGCGCCAGCAGCCTAAAGGGACAGGGGGACTATGGCTACACCTTC. It is translated as CASSLKGQGDYGYTF.

The V call is TRBV29-1, the J call TRBJ1-2; a possible D gene is TRBD1 (5 bases). The CDR3 has 13 amino acids. Trimming removed 3 bases at V and 6 bases at J, with 14 bases between. From germline, CDR1 is SQVTM and CDR2 ANQGSEA. CDR3 sequence: CSVDRGLKDGYTF. The CDR3 DNA sequence: TGCAGCGTTGATAGGGGATTGAAGGATGGCTACACCTTC.

V usage is TRBV6-5 and J usage is TRBJ2-7, with a tentative D call TRBD2 (5 bases). CDR3 length: 13 residues. Trimming left V 3 bases short and J 6 bases short, with 12 bases between. Germline V CDR1 and CDR2: MNHEY, SVGAGI. CDR3 nucleotide sequence: TGTGCCAGCAGTTATTCGTCGGCGGGCGAGCAGTACTTC. Translating gives CASSYSSAGEQYF.

In DNA form, the CDR3 reads TGTGCCAGTCGAACAGTCGGGAGCACTGAAGCTTTCTTT. Residues: CASRTVGSTEAFF. This rearrangement joins TRBV12-3 or TRBV12-4 to TRBJ1-1, with D unresolved. The CDR3 consists of 13 residues. Trimming removed 9 bases from V and 4 bases from J, with 15 bases in between.

The chain has TRBV5-8 and TRBJ2-7; no reliable D call. The CDR3 is made up of 16 amino acids. V lost 2 bases, J lost 3 bases, and 18 bases lay in between. Germline CDR1 SGHTS, CDR2 YDEGEE. The CDR3 sequence is CASSLPLGHQYYEQYF. In DNA form, the CDR3 reads TGTGCCAGCAGCTTACCACTTGGGCACCAGTACTACGAGCAGTACTTC.

DNA of the CDR3: TGCAGCGTACTTCGGCGGACTGGAGATACGCAGTATTTT. Its protein is CSVLRRTGDTQYF. The V gene is TRBV29-1, the J gene TRBJ2-3; the D gene is possibly TRBD2 (5 bases). V shed 6 bases and J shed 5 bases, with 15 bases lying between them. Germline V gene data show CDR1 as SQVTM and CDR2 as ANQGSEA. The CDR3 has 13 residues.

The rearrangement links TRBV5-6 to TRBJ1-1; possibly TRBD1 for D (5 bases). Germline V gives CDR1 SGHDT, CDR2 YYEEEE. The CDR3 loop spans 15 amino acids. The ends were cut back, 5 bases at V and 10 bases at J, with 24 bases in the middle. The CDR3 DNA reads as TGTGCCAGCAGTTTGAAGGGGTCAGGGCTTCGCGGAGCTTTCTTT. Protein product: CASSLKGSGLRGAFF.

The V gene is TRBV7-2, the J gene TRBJ1-1; D is ambiguous. Germline V gives CDR1 SGHTA, CDR2 FQGNSA. The CDR3 spans 14 residues. V was pared by 1 base and J by 4 bases, with 10 bases between. The CDR3 region has the DNA TGTGCCAGCAGCTTAGTAGAGGGCTTCACTGAAGCTTTCTTT. Translated: CASSLVEGFTEAFF. Full variable domain (remainder filled in from reference TRBV7-2 and TRBJ1-1): GAGVSQSPSNKVTEKGKDVELRCDPISGHTALYWYRQSLGQGLEFLIYFQGNSAPDKSGLPSDRFSAERTGGSVSTLTIQRTQQEDSAVYLCASSLVEGFTEAFFGQGTRLTVV.

This chain connects TRBV7-6 to TRBJ1-1; tentatively, D is TRBD1 (5 bases). The CDR3 has 13 residues. Trimming shortened V by 3 bases and J by 6 bases, and 11 bases separated the two germline ends. Germline CDR1 and CDR2: SGHVS and FNYEAQ. The CDR3 is CASSFQGGSEAFF. In DNA, the CDR3 is TGTGCCAGCAGCTTTCAGGGAGGCTCTGAAGCTTTCTTT. The full variable domain, with the rest looked up from reference TRBV7-6 and TRBJ1-1, is GAGVSQSPRYKVTKRGQDVALRCDPISGHVSLYWYRQALGQGPEFLTYFNYEAQQDKSGLPNDRFSAERPEGSISTLTIQRTEQRDSAMYRCASSFQGGSEAFFGQGTRLTVV.

In this sample, this clone turned up a few times. V gene TRBV27 combines with J gene TRBJ1-2, with TRBD1 identical over 7 bases. The CDR3 has 13 residues. Germline V lookup: CDR1 MNHEY, CDR2 SMNVEV (reference sequence). V lost 5 bases and J lost 2; bases outside the gene matches: 2. The CDR3 loop is CASSGDSNYGYTF. DNA for the CDR3: TGTGCCAGCAGTGGGGACAGCAACTATGGCTACACCTTC.

The chain is built from TRBV4-1 and TRBJ1-2; 7 nucleotides match TRBD1. V gave up 3 bases and J gave up 0 bases; unmatched junction bases: 16. This CDR3 is built from 19 residues. Germline V gives CDR1 MGHRA, CDR2 YSYEKL. The CDR3 sequence is CASSHLKQAGTETNYGYTF. The CDR3 DNA reads as TGCGCCAGCAGCCACCTCAAACAGGCCGGGACAGAAACTAACTATGGCTACACCTTC.

Details on this clone: At the DNA level, this CDR3 is encoded by other sequences in the same sample as well. The chain has TRBV19 and TRBJ1-1; 8 nucleotides align to TRBD1. Trimming at V came to 6 bases and at J to 5 bases, leaving 5 bases not matched to a gene. The CDR3 totals 13 residues. Per the germline V gene, CDR1 is LNHDA and CDR2 is SQIVND (reference sequence). The CDR3 reads CASSFGQGTEAFF. The CDR3 DNA follows: TGTGCCAGTAGCTTTGGACAGGGAACTGAAGCTTTCTTT.

The V and J genes are TRBV7-3 and TRBJ2-7; D is possibly TRBD1 (6 bases). Germline-derived CDR1 and CDR2 are SGHTA and FQGTGA. CDR3 size: 15 residues. V lost 2 bases and J 2 bases, leaving 13 bases between the germline ends. The DNA for the CDR3 is TGTGCCAGCAGCTTATCGTTTGCAGGGGCCTACGAGCAGTACTTC. This translates into CASSLSFAGAYEQYF.

The chain combines TRBV7-2 with TRBJ2-7, with D possibly being TRBD1 (6 bases). V was shortened by 8 bases and J by 3 bases, with 20 bases between the two germline ends. The CDR3 covers 15 residues. Germline V gives CDR1 SGHTA, CDR2 FQGNSA. CDR3 coding DNA: TGTGCCAGCTCCCGTAAGTTGACAGGATTCTACGAGCAGTACTTC. This encodes CASSRKLTGFYEQYF.

The V call is TRBV5-4, the J call TRBJ1-2; possibly TRBD1 for D (6 bases). V lost 4 bases to trimming and J lost 3 bases, with 19 bases between them. Germline-derived CDR1 and CDR2 are SGHNT and YYREEE (reference sequence). The CDR3 runs to 16 residues. CDR3 nucleotide sequence: TGTGCCAGCAGCCCCAACCAAGAGACAGGCGACTATGGCTACACCTTC. It translates to CASSPNQETGDYGYTF.